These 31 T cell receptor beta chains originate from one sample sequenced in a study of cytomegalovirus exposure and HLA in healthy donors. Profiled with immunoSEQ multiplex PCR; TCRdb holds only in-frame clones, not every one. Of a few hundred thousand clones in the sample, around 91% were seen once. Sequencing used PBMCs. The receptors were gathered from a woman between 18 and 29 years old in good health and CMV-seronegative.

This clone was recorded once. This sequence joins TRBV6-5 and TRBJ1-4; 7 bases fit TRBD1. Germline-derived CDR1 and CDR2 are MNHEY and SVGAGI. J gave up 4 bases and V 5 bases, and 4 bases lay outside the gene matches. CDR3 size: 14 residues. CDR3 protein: CASSAGQFNEKLFF. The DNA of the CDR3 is TGTGCCAGCAGTGCGGGACAGTTTAATGAAAAACTGTTTTTT.

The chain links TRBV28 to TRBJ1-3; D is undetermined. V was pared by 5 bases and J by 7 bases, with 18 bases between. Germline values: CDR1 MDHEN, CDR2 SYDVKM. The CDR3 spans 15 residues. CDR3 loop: CASSPNPPGFNTIYF. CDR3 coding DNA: TGTGCCAGCAGTCCGAACCCCCCGGGTTTCAACACCATATATTTT.

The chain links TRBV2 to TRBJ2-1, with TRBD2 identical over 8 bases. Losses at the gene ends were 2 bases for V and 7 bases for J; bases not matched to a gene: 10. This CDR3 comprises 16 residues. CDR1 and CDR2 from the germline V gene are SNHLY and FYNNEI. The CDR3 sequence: CASSELTGGPRNEQFF. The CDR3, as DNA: TGTGCCAGCAGTGAATTGACGGGGGGGCCAAGGAATGAGCAGTTCTTC.

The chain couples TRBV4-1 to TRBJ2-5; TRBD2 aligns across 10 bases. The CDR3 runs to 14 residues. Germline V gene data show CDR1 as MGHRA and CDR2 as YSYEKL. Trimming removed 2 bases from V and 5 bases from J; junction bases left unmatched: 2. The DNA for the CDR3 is TGCGCCAGCAGCCAATATAGCGGGAGGGAGACCCAGTACTTC. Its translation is CASSQYSGRETQYF.

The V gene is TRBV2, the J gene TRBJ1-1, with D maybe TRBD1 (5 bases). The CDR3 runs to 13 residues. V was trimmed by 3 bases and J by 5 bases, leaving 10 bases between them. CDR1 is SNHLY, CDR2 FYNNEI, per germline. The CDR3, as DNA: TGTGCCAGCAGTGAGGGGCGGCGTACTGAAGCTTTCTTT. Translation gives CASSEGRRTEAFF.

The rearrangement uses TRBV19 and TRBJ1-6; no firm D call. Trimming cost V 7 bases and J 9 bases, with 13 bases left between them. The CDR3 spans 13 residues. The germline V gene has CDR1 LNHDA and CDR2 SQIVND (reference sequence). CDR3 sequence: CASMGSFFSPLHF. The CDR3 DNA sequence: TGTGCCAGTATGGGCAGTTTTTTTTCACCCCTCCACTTT. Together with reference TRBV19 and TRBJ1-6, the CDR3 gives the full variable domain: DGGITQSPKYLFRKEGQNVTLSCEQNLNHDAMYWYRQDPGQGLRLIYYSQIVNDFQKGDIAEGYSVSREKKESFPLTVTSAQKNPTAFYLCASMGSFFSPLHFGNGTRLTVT.

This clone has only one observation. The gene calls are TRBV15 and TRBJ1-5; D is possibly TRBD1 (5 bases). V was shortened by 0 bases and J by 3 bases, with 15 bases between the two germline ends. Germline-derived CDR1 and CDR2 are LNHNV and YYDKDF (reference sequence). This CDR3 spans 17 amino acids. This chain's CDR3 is CATSRDLRDYLNQPQHF. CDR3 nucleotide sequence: TGTGCCACCAGCAGAGACCTCCGGGACTACCTCAATCAGCCCCAGCATTTT.

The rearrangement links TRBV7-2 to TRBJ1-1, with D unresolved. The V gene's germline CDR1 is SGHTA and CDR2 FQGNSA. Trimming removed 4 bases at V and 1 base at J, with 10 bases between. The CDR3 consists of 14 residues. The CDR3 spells CASSSAEANTEAFF. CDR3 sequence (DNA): TGTGCCAGCAGCTCAGCCGAGGCGAACACTGAAGCTTTCTTT.

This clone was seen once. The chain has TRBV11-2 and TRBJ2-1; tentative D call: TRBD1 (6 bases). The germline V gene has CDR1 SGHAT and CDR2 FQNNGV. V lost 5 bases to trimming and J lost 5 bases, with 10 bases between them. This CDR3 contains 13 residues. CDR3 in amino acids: CASSRQDDNEQFF. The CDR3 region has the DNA TGTGCCAGCAGCCGACAGGACGACAATGAGCAGTTCTTC.

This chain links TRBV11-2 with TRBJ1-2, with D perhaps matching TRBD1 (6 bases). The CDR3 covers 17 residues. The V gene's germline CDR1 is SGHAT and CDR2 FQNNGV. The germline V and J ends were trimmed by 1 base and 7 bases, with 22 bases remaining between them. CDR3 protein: CASSLGPGTLSGGGYTF. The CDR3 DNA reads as TGTGCCAGCAGCTTAGGCCCCGGGACACTTTCAGGTGGTGGCTACACCTTC. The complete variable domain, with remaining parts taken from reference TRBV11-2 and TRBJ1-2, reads EAGVAQSPRYKIIEKRQSVAFWCNPISGHATLYWYQQILGQGPKLLIQFQNNGVVDDSQLPKDRFSAERLKGVDSTLKIQPAKLEDSAVYLCASSLGPGTLSGGGYTFGSGTRLTVV.

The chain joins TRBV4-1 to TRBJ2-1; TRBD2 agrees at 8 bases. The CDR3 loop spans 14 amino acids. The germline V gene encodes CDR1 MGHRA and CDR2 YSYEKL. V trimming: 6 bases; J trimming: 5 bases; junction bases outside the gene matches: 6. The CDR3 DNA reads TGCGCCAGCAGATCTAGCGGGCAGAACAATGAGCAGTTCTTC. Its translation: CASRSSGQNNEQFF.

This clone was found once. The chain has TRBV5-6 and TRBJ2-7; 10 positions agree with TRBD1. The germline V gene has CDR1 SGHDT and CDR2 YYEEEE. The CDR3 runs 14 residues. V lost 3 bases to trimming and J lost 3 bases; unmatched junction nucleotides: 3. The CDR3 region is CASSSGDRGYEQYF. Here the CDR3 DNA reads TGTGCCAGCAGCTCGGGGGACAGGGGCTACGAGCAGTACTTC.

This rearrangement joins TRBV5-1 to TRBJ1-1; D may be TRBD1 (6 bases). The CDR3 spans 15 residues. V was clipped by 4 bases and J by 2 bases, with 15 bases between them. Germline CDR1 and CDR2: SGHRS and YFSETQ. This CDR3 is CASSPRGASNTEAFF. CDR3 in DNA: TGCGCCAGCAGCCCCCGGGGGGCTTCTAACACTGAAGCTTTCTTT.

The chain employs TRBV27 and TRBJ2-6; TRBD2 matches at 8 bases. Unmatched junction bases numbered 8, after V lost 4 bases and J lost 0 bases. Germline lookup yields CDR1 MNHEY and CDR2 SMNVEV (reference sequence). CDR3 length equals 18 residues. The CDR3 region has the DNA TGTGCCAGCAGTTCTCGCGGGGGGACCCTCTCTGGGGCCAACGTCCTGACTTTC. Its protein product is CASSSRGGTLSGANVLTF.

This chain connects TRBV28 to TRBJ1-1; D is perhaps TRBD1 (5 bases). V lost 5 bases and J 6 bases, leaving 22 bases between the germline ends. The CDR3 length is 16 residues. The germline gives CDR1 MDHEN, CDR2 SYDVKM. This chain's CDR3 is CASSVRQRVASPEAFF. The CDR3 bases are TGTGCCAGCAGTGTACGACAGCGCGTCGCGTCCCCTGAAGCTTTCTTT.

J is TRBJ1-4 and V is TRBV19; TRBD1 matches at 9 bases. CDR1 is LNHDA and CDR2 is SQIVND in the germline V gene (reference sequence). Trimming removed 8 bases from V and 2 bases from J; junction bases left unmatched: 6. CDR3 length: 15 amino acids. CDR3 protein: CASRGQGMTNEKLFF. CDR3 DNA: TGTGCCAGTCGAGGACAGGGGATGACTAATGAAAAACTGTTTTTT. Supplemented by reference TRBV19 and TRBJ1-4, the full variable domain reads DGGITQSPKYLFRKEGQNVTLSCEQNLNHDAMYWYRQDPGQGLRLIYYSQIVNDFQKGDIAEGYSVSREKKESFPLTVTSAQKNPTAFYLCASRGQGMTNEKLFFGSGTQLSVL.

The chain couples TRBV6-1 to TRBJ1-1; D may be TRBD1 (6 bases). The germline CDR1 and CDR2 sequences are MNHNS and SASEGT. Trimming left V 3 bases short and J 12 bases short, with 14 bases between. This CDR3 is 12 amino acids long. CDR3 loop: CASSDRQVSSFF. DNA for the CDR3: TGTGCCAGCAGTGACCGACAGGTATCTTCTTTCTTT.

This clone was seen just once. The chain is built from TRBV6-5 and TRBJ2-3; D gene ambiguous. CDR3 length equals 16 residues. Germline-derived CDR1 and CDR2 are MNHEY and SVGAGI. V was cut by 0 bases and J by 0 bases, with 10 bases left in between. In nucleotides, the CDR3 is TGTGCCAGCAGTTACTCCCACGCTACTAGCACAGATACGCAGTATTTT. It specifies CASSYSHATSTDTQYF.

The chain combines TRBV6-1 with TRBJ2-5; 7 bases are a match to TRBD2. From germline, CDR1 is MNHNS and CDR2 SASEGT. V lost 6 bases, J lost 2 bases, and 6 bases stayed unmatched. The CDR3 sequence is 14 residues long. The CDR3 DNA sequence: TGTGCCAGCAGGCCGCCGGGGGGACAAGAGACCCAGTACTTC. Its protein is CASRPPGGQETQYF.

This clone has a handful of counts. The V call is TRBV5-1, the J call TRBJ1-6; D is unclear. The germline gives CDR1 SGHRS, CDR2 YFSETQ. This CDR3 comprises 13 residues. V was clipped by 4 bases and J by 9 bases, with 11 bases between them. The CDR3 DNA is TGCGCCAGCAGCGAACAGTACGGTTCACCCCTCCACTTT. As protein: CASSEQYGSPLHF.

The CDR3 nucleotides read TGCGCCAGCAGCCAAGATCGGGGACAGGGGGCAGATACGCAGTATTTT. It is translated as CASSQDRGQGADTQYF. The V call is TRBV4-3, the J call TRBJ2-3; 11 bases map to TRBD1. CDR1 and CDR2 (germline): LGHNA, YSLEER. CDR3 length equals 16 residues. The ends lost 0 bases at V and 4 bases at J; junction bases unmatched: 3.

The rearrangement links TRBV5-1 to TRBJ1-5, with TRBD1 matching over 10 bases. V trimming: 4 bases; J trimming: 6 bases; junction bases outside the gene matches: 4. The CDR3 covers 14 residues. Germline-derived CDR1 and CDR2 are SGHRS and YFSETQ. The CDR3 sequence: CASSTGQGVQPQHF. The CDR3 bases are TGCGCCAGCAGCACCGGACAGGGGGTTCAGCCCCAGCATTTT. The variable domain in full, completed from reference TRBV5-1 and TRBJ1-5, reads KAGVTQTPRYLIKTRGQQVTLSCSPISGHRSVSWYQQTPGQGLQFLFEYFSETQRNKGNFPGRFSGRQFSNSRSEMNVSTLELGDSALYLCASSTGQGVQPQHFGDGTRLSIL.

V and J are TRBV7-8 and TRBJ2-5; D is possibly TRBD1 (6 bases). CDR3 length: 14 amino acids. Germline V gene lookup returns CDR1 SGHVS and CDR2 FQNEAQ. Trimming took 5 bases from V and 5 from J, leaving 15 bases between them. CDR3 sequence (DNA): TGTGCCAGCAGCCTCCGGGACACTGGGGAGACCCAGTACTTC. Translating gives CASSLRDTGETQYF.

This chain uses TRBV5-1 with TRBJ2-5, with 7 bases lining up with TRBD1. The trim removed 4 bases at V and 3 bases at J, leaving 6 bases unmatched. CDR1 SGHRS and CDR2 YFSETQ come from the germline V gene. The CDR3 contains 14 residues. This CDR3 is CASSRNTGEETQYF. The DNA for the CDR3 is TGCGCCAGCAGCAGAAACACAGGGGAAGAGACCCAGTACTTC.

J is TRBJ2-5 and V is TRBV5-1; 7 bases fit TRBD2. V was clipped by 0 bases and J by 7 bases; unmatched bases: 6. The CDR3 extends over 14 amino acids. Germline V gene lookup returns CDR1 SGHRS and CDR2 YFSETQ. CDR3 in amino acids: CASSLVEGGGTQYF. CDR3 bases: TGCGCCAGCAGCTTGGTTGAGGGCGGGGGGACCCAGTACTTC. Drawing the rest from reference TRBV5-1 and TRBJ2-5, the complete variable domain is KAGVTQTPRYLIKTRGQQVTLSCSPISGHRSVSWYQQTPGQGLQFLFEYFSETQRNKGNFPGRFSGRQFSNSRSEMNVSTLELGDSALYLCASSLVEGGGTQYFGPGTRLLVL.

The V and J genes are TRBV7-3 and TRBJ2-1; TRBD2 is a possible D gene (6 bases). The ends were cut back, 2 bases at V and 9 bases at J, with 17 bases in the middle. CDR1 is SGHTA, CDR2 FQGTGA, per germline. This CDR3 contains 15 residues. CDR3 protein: CASSLEALAGSEQFF. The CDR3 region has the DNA TGTGCCAGCAGCTTAGAGGCTCTGGCGGGGTCTGAGCAGTTCTTC.

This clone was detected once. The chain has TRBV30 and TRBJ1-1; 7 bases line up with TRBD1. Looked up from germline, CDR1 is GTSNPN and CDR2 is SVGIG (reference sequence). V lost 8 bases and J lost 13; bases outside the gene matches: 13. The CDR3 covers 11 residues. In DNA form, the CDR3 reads TGTGCCCTAGGCTCTGGCAGGGGGAGTTTCTTT. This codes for CALGSGRGSFF.

The CDR3 DNA reads as TGTGCCAGCAGCGCTATGACAGAAAGAGCCTCCTACGAGCAGTACGTC. Residues: CASSAMTERASYEQYV. The chain joins TRBV7-9 to TRBJ2-7; D may be TRBD1 (5 bases). CDR3 length equals 16 residues. Germline values: CDR1 SEHNR, CDR2 FQNEAQ (reference sequence). The V gene lost 5 bases and the J gene lost 0 bases, with 17 bases spanning the gap.

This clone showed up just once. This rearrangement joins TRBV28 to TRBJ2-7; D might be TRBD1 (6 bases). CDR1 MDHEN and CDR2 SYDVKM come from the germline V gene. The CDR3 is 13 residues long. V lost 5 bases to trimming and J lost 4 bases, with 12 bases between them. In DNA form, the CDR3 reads TGTGCCAGCAGTATAGGACAGCCTTACGAGCAGTACGTC. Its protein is CASSIGQPYEQYV.

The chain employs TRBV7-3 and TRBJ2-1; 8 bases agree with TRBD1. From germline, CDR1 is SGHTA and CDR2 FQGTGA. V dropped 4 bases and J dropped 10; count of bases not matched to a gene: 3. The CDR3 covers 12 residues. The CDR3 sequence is CASSSTGGEQFF. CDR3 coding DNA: TGTGCCAGCAGCTCAACAGGGGGAGAGCAGTTCTTC.

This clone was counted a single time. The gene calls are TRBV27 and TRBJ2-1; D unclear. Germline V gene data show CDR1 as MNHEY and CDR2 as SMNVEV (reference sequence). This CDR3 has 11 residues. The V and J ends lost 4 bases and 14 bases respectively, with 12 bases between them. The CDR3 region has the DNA TGTGCCAGCAGTTCAGGATTTGTGGAGTTCTTC. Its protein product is CASSSGFVEFF.